This TCR beta chain was captured by sequencing in a study of T-cell reconstitution after alpha-beta-depleted transplantation in children (dated by TCRdb to about 2016). Describing the broader study: T-cell immune reconstitution after TCRalphabeta/CD19-depleted allogeneic hematopoietic cell transplantation in children was quantitatively tracked in the study by means of TCR repertoire profiling.

The V and J ends are trimmed by 6 bases and 2 bases, leaving 10 bases between them. There are 13 amino acids in the CDR3, from cysteine to phenylalanine inclusive. The sequence is cut down to CDR3 DNA, 39 bases in frame from base 1. CDR1 ENHRY and CDR2 SYGVKD were looked up in the germline V gene. Library preparation employed PCR. This sample was sequenced with an Illumina HiSeq 2500. Molecular barcoding was employed in the preparation of TCR libraries, with unique molecular identifiers being used to normalize TCRbeta repertoire quantification. TCRdb reprocessed the public reads (quality trimming at Q25 with fastp, clone calling with MiXCR) and kept in-frame beta chains. Every entry covers one CDR3 protein and lists the most common genes and DNA from its rows. The sample yields around 450,000 distinct CDR3 sequences; around 15% were counted once. Jointly, the top ten make up 25% to 35% of the sample.

The full study reports these points: In some patients, high TCRbeta diversity at day 60 was attributed to recipient T cells and intrathymic progenitors that had survived conditioning. Apparently early alphabetaT-cell count recovery about two months after transplant reportedly relied on only several hundred rapidly expanded clones derived from non-depleted graft cells. Hyperexpanded clone frequencies declined over subsequent months; after one year, T-cell counts and TCRbeta diversity were mostly attributed to newly produced T cells.

The treatment or condition tag for this specimen amounts to: allogeneic hematopoietic cell transplantation with graft depleted of TCRalphabeta T cells and CD19 B cells. Transplant recipients were children who received TCRalphabeta/CD19-depleted allogeneic hematopoietic cell grafts. Regarding this clonotype: Its specific antigen is unknown. Per-base qualities were not stored, and no clone one base away is much larger.

The source is a boy under three years old who had a stem cell transplant for Wiskott-Aldrich syndrome, so the T cells may come from the graft donor. The chain couples TRBV10-3 to TRBJ2-5; the D gene could be TRBD1 or TRBD2, each one agreeing over 5 bases. Sequenced material: PBMCs, mostly from graft donor cells, taken 360 days after TCRalphabeta/CD19-depleted stem cell transplant. The CDR3: CAISAGAQETQYF. At the DNA level, the sequence is TGTGCCATCAGCGCCGGGGCACAAGAGACCCAGTACTTC.